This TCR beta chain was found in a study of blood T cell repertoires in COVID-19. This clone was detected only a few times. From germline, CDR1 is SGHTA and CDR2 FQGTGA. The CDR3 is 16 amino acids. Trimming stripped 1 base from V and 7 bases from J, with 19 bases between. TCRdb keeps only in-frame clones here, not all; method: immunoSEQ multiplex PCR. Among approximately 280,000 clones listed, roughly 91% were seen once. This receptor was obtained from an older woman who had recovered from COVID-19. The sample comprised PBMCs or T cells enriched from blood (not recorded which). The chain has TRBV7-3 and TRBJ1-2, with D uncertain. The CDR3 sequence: CASSLIPGANTAGYTF. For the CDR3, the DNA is TGTGCCAGCAGCTTAATTCCGGGAGCTAACACCGCTGGCTACACCTTC.